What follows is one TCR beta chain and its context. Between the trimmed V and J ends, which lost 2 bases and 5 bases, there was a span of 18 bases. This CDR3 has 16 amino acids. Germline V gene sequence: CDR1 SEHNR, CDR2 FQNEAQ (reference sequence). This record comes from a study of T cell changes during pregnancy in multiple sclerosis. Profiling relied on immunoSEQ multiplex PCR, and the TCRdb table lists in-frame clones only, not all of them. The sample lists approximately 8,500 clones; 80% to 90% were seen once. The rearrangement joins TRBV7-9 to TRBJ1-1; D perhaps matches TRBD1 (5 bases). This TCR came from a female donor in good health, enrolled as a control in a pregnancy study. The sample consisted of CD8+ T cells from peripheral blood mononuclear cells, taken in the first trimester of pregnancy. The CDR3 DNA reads TGTGCCAGCAGCTTAACGCCGGGGGGGATGAGTACTGAAGCTTTCTTT. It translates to CASSLTPGGMSTEAFF. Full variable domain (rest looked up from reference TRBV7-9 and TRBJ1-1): DTGVSQNPRHKITKRGQNVTFRCDPISEHNRLYWYRQTLGQGPEFLTYFQNEAQLEKSRLLSDRFSAERPKGSFSTLEIQRTEQGDSAMYLCASSLTPGGMSTEAFFGQGTRLTVV.